This TCR beta chain was captured by sequencing in a study of CD8 T cells in ankylosing spondylitis. Points from the study as a whole: What appeared characteristic of ankylosing spondylitis blood was a TCR beta motif of 7 or 8 highly homologous variants.

This clonotype was seen a handful of times. Its antigen is unidentified. Germline V gives CDR1 SGHDN, CDR2 FVKESK. This CDR3 region has 16 residues. The V end lost 0 bases, the J end lost 7 bases, and 16 bases lay between the germline ends. Researchers built TCR beta libraries using quantitative 5'-RACE with molecular barcodes. TCRdb called the 5' RACE reads again in MiXCR, with one record for every CDR3 protein. The sample carries 400,000 to 450,000 distinct CDR3 sequences, about a sixth recorded once. The sequenced sample consisted of blood, either unsorted or a sorted T cell fraction (not recorded which). This chain joins TRBV14 and TRBJ2-1; D is perhaps TRBD2 (5 bases). This TCR derives from a male donor with ankylosing spondylitis. CDR3 nucleotide sequence: TGTGCCAGCAGCCAAGAGAATGGAGGAAATCGGAATGAGCAGTTCTTC. Its protein is CASSQENGGNRNEQFF.